This TCR beta chain stems from a study of shared clonotypes between healthy human individuals. Whole-study findings and limits: Among four donors, 4.5% to 5.5% of naive CD4 clonotypes were found in common.

This CDR3 has 12 residues. CDR1 SQVTM and CDR2 ANQGSEA come from the germline V gene. V lost 5 bases and J lost 6; bases outside the gene matches: 3. Notes on this clone: The antigen is undetermined. This same CDR3 is encoded by further DNA sequences in the sample.

Replicate PCRs for sorted subsets used 200 ng DNA; this equaled about 30,000 T cell genomes. TCRdb keeps only in-frame clones here, not all; method: immunoSEQ multiplex PCR. The sample lists almost 750,000 clones, roughly two thirds occurring once. What was sequenced was memory CD4+ T cells sorted from blood. The subset is: CD45RA-negative fraction. The chain employs TRBV29-1 and TRBJ1-4, with 7 bases lining up with TRBD1. This sequence was found in a woman aged 25 to 39 in good health. CDR3 sequence (DNA): TGCAGCGTTCGAGGGGGCGATGAAAAACTGTTTTTT. This sequence encodes CSVRGGDEKLFF.